What follows are 12 T cell receptor beta chains derived from one specimen sequenced in a study of breast tumors, draining lymph nodes, adjacent tissues. TCRdb used MiXCR to reprocess the multiplex PCR reads, holding one entry per CDR3 protein. The table records around 70,000 distinct CDR3 sequences, over 40% of them present only once. Sequences were obtained from breast tumor tissue. The receptors were sampled from a female donor with breast cancer. Some clones in this sample may be carry-over from other donors' samples.

This clonotype has at least ten counts. CDR3 sequence (DNA): TGTGCCAGCAGTGGGAAGGCTAGCGGGGGGAGTACAGATACGCAGTATTTT. It codes for CASSGKASGGSTDTQYF. The V and J genes are TRBV6-6 and TRBJ2-3; TRBD2 matches at 11 bases. Trimming at V came to 5 bases and at J to 3 bases, leaving 10 bases not matched to a gene. CDR1 MNHNY and CDR2 SVGAGI come from the germline V gene (reference sequence). CDR3 length: 17 amino acids.

There are many counts of this clonotype. The V call is TRBV12-3 or TRBV12-4, the J call TRBJ1-6; D is unresolved. This CDR3 is built from 14 residues. Trimming cost V 5 bases and J 3 bases, with 8 bases left between them. DNA for the CDR3: TGTGCCAGCAGTCTGAGTTACTATAATTCACCCCTCCACTTT. Its protein is CASSLSYYNSPLHF.

Notes on this clonotype: Germline is not matched at one junction end, which may reflect a read error. The chain is built from TRBV11-3 and TRBJ2-5; the D is unclear. This CDR3 comprises 8 residues. Germline V gives CDR1 SGHNT, CDR2 YENEEA. CDR3 sequence: CASSLLLF. The DNA for the CDR3 is TGTGCCAGCAGTCTCCTGTTATTC.

This clonotype was counted ten times or more. Relative to the germline gene, one junction end is altered; a read error may explain this. The V and J genes are TRBV20-1 and TRBJ2-3; 7 bases fit TRBD2. Germline V gene lookup returns CDR1 DFQATT and CDR2 SNEGSKA (reference sequence). The CDR3 consists of 9 residues. CDR3 sequence: CSATPGTNF. The CDR3, as DNA: TGCAGTGCTACACCCGGGACTAATTTT.

For this clonotype: A read error may explain this, as a much larger clone is one base away. J is TRBJ2-7 and V is TRBV9; 7 positions agree with TRBD2. There are 14 residues in the CDR3. Germline V lookup: CDR1 SGDLS, CDR2 YYNGEE. CDR3 bases: TGTGCCAGCAGCGTTGGCGGGAGTCCCTACGAGCAGTCCTTC. Protein sequence: CASSVGGSPYEQSF.

This clonotype was recorded only once. The rearrangement uses TRBV5-1 and TRBJ2-5, with 7 positions matching TRBD1. Per germline, CDR1 SGHRS and CDR2 YFSETQ. The CDR3 runs to 16 residues. V shed 0 bases and J 2 bases; nucleotides not matched to a gene: 7. CDR3 DNA: TGCGCCAGCAGCTTGGGAATCGACAGGGTACAAGAGACCCAGTACTTC. Amino acid sequence: CASSLGIDRVQETQYF. The full variable domain, completed using reference TRBV5-1 and TRBJ2-5, is KAGVTQTPRYLIKTRGQQVTLSCSPISGHRSVSWYQQTPGQGLQFLFEYFSETQRNKGNFPGRFSGRQFSNSRSEMNVSTLELGDSALYLCASSLGIDRVQETQYFGPGTRLLVL.

Only a few counts were recorded for this clonotype. The genes are TRBV28 and TRBJ2-2, with 8 bases identical to TRBD2. V gave up 3 bases and J gave up 6 bases; unmatched junction bases: 9. CDR1 and CDR2 from the germline V gene are MDHEN and SYDVKM. This CDR3 spans 16 amino acids. CDR3 in amino acids: CASSFYGRAVSGELFF. As DNA, the CDR3 is TGTGCCAGCAGTTTCTACGGGAGGGCGGTCTCCGGGGAGCTGTTTTTT. Full variable domain (outside the CDR3, taken from reference TRBV28 and TRBJ2-2): DVKVTQSSRYLVKRTGEKVFLECVQDMDHENMFWYRQDPGLGLRLIYFSYDVKMKEKGDIPEGYSVSREKKERFSLILESASTNQTSMYLCASSFYGRAVSGELFFGEGSRLTVL.

The sample holds many counts of this clonotype. The chain is built from TRBV7-2 and TRBJ2-7; unclear D gene. Trimming took off 1 base at V and 3 bases at J, with 13 bases between the two ends. The germline CDR1 and CDR2 sequences are SGHTA and FQGNSA. The CDR3 runs to 15 residues. CDR3 coding DNA: TGTGCCAGCAGCTTAGTACCGGGCCTAGGCTACGAGCAGTACTTC. This translates into CASSLVPGLGYEQYF.

Points on this clonotype: Germline and junction disagree at one end, which may indicate a read error. The chain employs TRBV19 and TRBJ2-5; maybe TRBD1 (6 bases). The CDR3 is 17 residues long. Per the germline V gene, CDR1 is LNHDA and CDR2 is SQIVND (reference sequence). CDR3 bases: TGTGCCAGTAGTTTCGAGGGGGTCCCCACCTATAAAGAGACCCAGTCCTTC. Protein: CASSFEGVPTYKETQSF. The full variable domain, rest sourced from reference TRBV19 and TRBJ2-5, is DGGITQSPKYLFRKEGQNVTLSCEQNLNHDAMYWYRQDPGQGLRLIYYSQIVNDFQKGDIAEGYSVSREKKESFPLTVTSAQKNPTAFYLCASSFEGVPTYKETQSFGPGTRLLVL.

V is TRBV27 and J is TRBJ2-5, with 9 positions matching TRBD2. The J segment lost 7 bases and the V segment lost 2 bases, leaving 14 bases of the junction unmatched. The CDR3 sequence is 17 residues long. Germline CDR1 is MNHEY and CDR2 is SMNVEV (reference sequence). The CDR3 sequence: CASSLLAASGIFGTQYF. The CDR3 DNA sequence: TGTGCCAGCAGTTTACTTGCGGCTAGCGGGATTTTTGGGACCCAGTACTTC.

The chain uses TRBV7-2 and TRBJ2-7; 12 positions match TRBD2. J lost 2 bases, V lost 5 bases, and 7 bases had no gene match. CDR3 size: 16 residues. Germline loops: CDR1 SGHTA, CDR2 FQGNSA. The DNA for the CDR3 is TGTGCCAGCAGCCCACTAGCGGGGGGTCTGGCCTACGAGCAGTACTTC. Translation gives CASSPLAGGLAYEQYF.

To note about this clonotype: The junction departs from germline at one end; a sequencing error may be responsible. The chain is built from TRBV20-1 and TRBJ2-1; 7 bases agree with TRBD2. This CDR3 spans 16 amino acids. CDR1 and CDR2 (germline): DFQATT, SNEGSKA (reference sequence). As DNA, the CDR3 is TGCAGTGCTCCCCTACTTGGGCTAGCGGCAAACAATGAGCGGTTCTTC. Protein sequence: CSAPLLGLAANNERFF.